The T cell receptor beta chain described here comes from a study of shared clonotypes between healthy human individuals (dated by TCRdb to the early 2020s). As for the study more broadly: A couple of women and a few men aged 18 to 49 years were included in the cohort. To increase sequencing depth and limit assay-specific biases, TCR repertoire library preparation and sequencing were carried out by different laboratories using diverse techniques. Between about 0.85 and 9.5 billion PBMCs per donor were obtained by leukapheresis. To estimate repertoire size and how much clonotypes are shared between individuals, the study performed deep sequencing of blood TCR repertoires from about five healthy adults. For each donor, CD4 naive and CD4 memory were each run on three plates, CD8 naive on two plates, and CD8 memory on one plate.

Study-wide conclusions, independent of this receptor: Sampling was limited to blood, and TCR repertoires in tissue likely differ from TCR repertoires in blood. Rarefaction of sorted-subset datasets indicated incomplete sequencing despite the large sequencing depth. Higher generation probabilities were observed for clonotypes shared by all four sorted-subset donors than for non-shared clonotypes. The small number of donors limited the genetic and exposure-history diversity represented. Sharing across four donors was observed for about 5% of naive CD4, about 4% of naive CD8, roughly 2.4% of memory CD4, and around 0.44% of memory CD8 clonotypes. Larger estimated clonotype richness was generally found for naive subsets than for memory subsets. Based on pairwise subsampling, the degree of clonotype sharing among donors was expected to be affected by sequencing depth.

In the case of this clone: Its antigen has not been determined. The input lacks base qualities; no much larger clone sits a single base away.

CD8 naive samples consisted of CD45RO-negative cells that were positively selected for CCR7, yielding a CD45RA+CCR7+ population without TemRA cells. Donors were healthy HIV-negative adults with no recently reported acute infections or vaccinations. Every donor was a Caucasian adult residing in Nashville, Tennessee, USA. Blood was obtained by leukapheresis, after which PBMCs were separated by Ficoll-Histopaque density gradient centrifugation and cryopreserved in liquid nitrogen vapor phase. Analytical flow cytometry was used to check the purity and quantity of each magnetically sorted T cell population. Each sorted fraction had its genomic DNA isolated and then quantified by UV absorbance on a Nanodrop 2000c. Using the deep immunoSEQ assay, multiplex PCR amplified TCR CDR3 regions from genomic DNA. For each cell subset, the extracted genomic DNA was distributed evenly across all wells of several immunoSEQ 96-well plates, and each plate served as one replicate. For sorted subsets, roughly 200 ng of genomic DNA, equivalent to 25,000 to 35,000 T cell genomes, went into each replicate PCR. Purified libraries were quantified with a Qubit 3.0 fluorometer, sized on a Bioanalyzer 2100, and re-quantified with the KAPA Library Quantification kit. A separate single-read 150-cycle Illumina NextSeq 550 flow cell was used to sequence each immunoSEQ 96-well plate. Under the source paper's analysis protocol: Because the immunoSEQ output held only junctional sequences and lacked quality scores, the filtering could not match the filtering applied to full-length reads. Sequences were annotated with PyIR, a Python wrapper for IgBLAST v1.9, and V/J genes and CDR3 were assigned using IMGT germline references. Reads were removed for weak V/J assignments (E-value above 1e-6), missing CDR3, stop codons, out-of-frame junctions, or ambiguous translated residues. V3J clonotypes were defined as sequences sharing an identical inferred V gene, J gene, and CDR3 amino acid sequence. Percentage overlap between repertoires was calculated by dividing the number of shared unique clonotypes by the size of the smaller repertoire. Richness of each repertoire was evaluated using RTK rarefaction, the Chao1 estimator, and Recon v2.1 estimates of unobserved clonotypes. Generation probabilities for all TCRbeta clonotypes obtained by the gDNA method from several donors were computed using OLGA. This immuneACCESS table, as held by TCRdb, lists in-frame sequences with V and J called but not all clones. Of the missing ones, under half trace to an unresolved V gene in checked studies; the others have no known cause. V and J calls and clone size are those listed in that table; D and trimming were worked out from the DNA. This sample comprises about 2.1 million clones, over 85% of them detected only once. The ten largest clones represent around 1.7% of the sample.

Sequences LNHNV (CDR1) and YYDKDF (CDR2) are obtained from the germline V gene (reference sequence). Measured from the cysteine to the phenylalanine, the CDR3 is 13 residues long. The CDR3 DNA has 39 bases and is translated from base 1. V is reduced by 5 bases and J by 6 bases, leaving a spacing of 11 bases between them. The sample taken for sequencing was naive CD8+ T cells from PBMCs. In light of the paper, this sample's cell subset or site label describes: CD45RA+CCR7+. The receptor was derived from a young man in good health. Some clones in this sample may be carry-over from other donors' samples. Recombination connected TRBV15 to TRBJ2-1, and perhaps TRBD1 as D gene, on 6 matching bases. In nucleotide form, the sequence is TGTGCCACCAGCGGGACACGACCCAATGAGCAGTTCTTC. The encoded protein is CATSGTRPNEQFF.